The 12 T cell receptor beta chains given below trace back to one sample, sequenced in a study of OX40 agonist ivuxolimab in advanced cancers. Sequencing was performed with immunoSEQ multiplex PCR; in TCRdb, only in-frame clones are kept and a portion is missing. The sample lists around 39,000 clones; more than 75% were seen once. The sample here was CD4+ or CD8+ T cells sorted from blood, taken in a trial of the OX40 agonist ivuxolimab. The receptors were gathered from an adult with an advanced solid tumor such as melanoma, head and neck, liver or kidney cancer.

The chain joins TRBV5-8 to TRBJ2-1, with unresolved D. The germline V and J ends were trimmed by 1 base and 9 bases, with 5 bases remaining between them. CDR3 length: 11 amino acids. Germline V CDR1 and CDR2: SGHTS, YDEGEE. CDR3 coding DNA: TGTGCCAGCAGCTTGTTGGGTGAGCAGTTCTTC. This sequence encodes CASSLLGEQFF.

The chain is built from TRBV28 and TRBJ1-6; D unresolved. The CDR3 runs to 15 residues. V was pared by 2 bases and J by 4 bases, with 9 bases between. Germline loops: CDR1 MDHEN, CDR2 SYDVKM. The CDR3 DNA follows: TGTGCCAGCAGTTTAGGAGGCTATTATAATTCACCCCTCCACTTT. Encoded protein: CASSLGGYYNSPLHF.

The chain combines TRBV5-5 with TRBJ1-2; a weak D match, TRBD1 (6 bases). V was shortened by 3 bases and J by 4 bases, with 16 bases between the two germline ends. Germline loops: CDR1 SGHKS, CDR2 YYEKEE (reference sequence). The CDR3 sequence is 15 residues long. In DNA, the CDR3 is TGTGCCAGCAGCTCCGCCGGACAGAAAATCTATGGCTACACCTTC. Its protein product is CASSSAGQKIYGYTF.

This clone showed up just a few times. The chain links TRBV27 to TRBJ1-5, with TRBD1 matching 8 bases. J lost 3 bases, V lost 3 bases, and 10 bases had no gene match. The CDR3 totals 17 residues. CDR1 is MNHEY, CDR2 SMNVEV, per germline (reference sequence). The CDR3 DNA sequence: TGTGCCAGCAGTTTCCCCGGGACAGGTACTGACAATCAGCCCCAGCATTTT. Translated: CASSFPGTGTDNQPQHF.

There are a few counts of this clone. This chain links TRBV5-1 with TRBJ2-2; TRBD2 matches 12 bases. V was clipped by 3 bases and J by 4 bases; unmatched bases: 10. In germline, CDR1 is SGHRS, CDR2 YFSETQ. The CDR3 consists of 18 residues. In DNA form, the CDR3 reads TGCGCCAGCAGCTCGTCGGGACTAGCGGGTCCGTCCACCGGGGAGCTGTTTTTT. As protein: CASSSSGLAGPSTGELFF.

The chain uses TRBV4-1 and TRBJ2-3; either TRBD1 or TRBD2 may fit D (6 bases each). V was cut by 5 bases and J by 2 bases, with 20 bases left in between. CDR1 MGHRA and CDR2 YSYEKL come from the germline V gene. The CDR3 has 17 residues. The CDR3 region is CASSEWGAGVPTDTQYF. CDR3 in DNA: TGCGCCAGCAGCGAATGGGGGGCAGGGGTCCCCACAGATACGCAGTATTTT.

CDR3 region: CASSLTGDPSNQPQHF. The CDR3 coding sequence is TGTGCCAGCAGTCTCACAGGGGACCCTAGCAATCAGCCCCAGCATTTT. J is TRBJ1-5 and V is TRBV7-9; 7 nucleotides match TRBD1. The ends lost 6 bases at V and 0 bases at J; junction bases unmatched: 8. The germline V gene encodes CDR1 SEHNR and CDR2 FQNEAQ (reference sequence). This CDR3 has 16 residues.

The chain has TRBV7-2 and TRBJ2-7; no firm D call. This CDR3 contains 11 residues. V was shortened by 4 bases and J by 3 bases, with 4 bases between the two germline ends. CDR1 is SGHTA, CDR2 FQGNSA, per germline. The CDR3 sequence: CASSSLYEQYF. CDR3 coding DNA: TGTGCCAGCAGCTCCCTCTACGAGCAGTACTTC.

The chain couples TRBV28 to TRBJ2-7; the match to TRBD1 covers 8 bases. From germline, CDR1 is MDHEN and CDR2 SYDVKM. V trimming: 5 bases; J trimming: 2 bases; junction bases outside the gene matches: 8. The CDR3 has 15 residues. The CDR3 DNA reads TGTGCCAGCAGTCCACCCGGGACAGGCGCCTACGAGCAGTACTTC. Encoded protein: CASSPPGTGAYEQYF.

The V call is TRBV6-1, the J call TRBJ1-2, with TRBD1 as a possible D gene (6 bases). The ends were cut back, 2 bases at V and 6 bases at J, with 13 bases in the middle. The CDR3 length is 14 residues. Germline CDR1 MNHNS, CDR2 SASEGT. The CDR3 loop is CASSETQGHHGYTF. The CDR3, as DNA: TGTGCCAGCAGTGAAACCCAGGGGCACCATGGCTACACCTTC.

The chain couples TRBV30 to TRBJ2-4, with 10 bases that match TRBD1. The CDR3 sequence is 15 residues long. The J segment lost 7 bases and the V segment lost 3 bases, leaving 9 bases of the junction unmatched. In germline, CDR1 is GTSNPN, CDR2 SVGIG (reference sequence). The CDR3 bases are TGTGCCTGGAGCCGGGGACAGGGGAATCCCAACATTCAGTACTTC. As protein: CAWSRGQGNPNIQYF. The full variable domain, in which reference TRBV30 and TRBJ2-4 provide the parts outside the CDR3, is SQTIHQWPATLVQPVGSPLSLECTVEGTSNPNLYWYRQAAGRGLQLLFYSVGIGQISSEVPQNLSASRPQDRQFILSSKKLLLSDSGFYLCAWSRGQGNPNIQYFGAGTRLSVL.

This clone was recorded a few times. The V gene is TRBV15, the J gene TRBJ1-1; D uncertain. This CDR3 comprises 13 residues. Trimming pared 6 bases from V and 0 bases from J, leaving 8 bases between. Germline V gene lookup returns CDR1 LNHNV and CDR2 YYDKDF (reference sequence). DNA for the CDR3: TGTGCCACCAGTGCGACTTTGAACACTGAAGCTTTCTTT. Its translation is CATSATLNTEAFF.